Listed below are T cell receptor beta chains from one sample, sequenced in a study of control samples from healthy donors and cancer patients. Profiling relied on immunoSEQ multiplex PCR, and the TCRdb table lists in-frame clones only, not all of them. The sample has about 160,000 clones, 95% to 96% seen once; the top ten hold approximately 1%. Sequenced input: blood. The receptors were sampled from a woman in her 30s in good health. Each CDR3 is given with its conserved first and last residue. A D gene is named only where the DNA matches it firmly. Clone size appears in some rows only: once, few, many, or a class for an expanded clone.

DNA: TGTGCCAGCAGCTCGAACACCGGGGAGCTGTTTTTT
CDR3: CASSSNTGELFF
V: TRBV5-4
size: .
D: .
J: TRBJ2-2

DNA: TGTGCCAGCAGCTTGACCAATGAGCAGTTCTTC
CDR3: CASSLTNEQFF
V: TRBV5-6
size: .
D: .
J: TRBJ2-1

DNA: TGTGCCAGCAGTCGACAGGGGGCGAATCCTGAAGCTTTCTTT
CDR3: CASSRQGANPEAFF
V: TRBV6-6
size: .
D: TRBD1
J: TRBJ1-1

DNA: TGTGCCAGCAGCCGTGGGACAGCAATGAACACTGAAGCTTTCTTT
CDR3: CASSRGTAMNTEAFF
V: TRBV3-1/TRBV3-2
size: once
D: TRBD1
J: TRBJ1-1

DNA: TGTGCCAGCAGTGATACTAGCGGTCCCTACGAGCAGTACTTC
CDR3: CASSDTSGPYEQYF
V: TRBV6-1
size: .
D: TRBD2
J: TRBJ2-7

DNA: TGTGCCAGCGAGACTAGCGGGAGTGTCAATGAGCAGTTCTTC
CDR3: CASETSGSVNEQFF
V: TRBV2
size: once
D: TRBD2
J: TRBJ2-1

DNA: TGTGCCAGCAGTAACAGTTACAATGAGCAGTTCTTC
CDR3: CASSNSYNEQFF
V: TRBV6-6
size: .
D: .
J: TRBJ2-1

DNA: TGTGCCTCGACGTGGGCAGGGCTTTCGACAGATACGCAGTATTTT
CDR3: CASTWAGLSTDTQYF
V: TRBV30
size: .
D: .
J: TRBJ2-3

DNA: TGTGCCAGCGAAACTGGGAACACTGAAGCTTTCTTT
CDR3: CASETGNTEAFF
V: TRBV2
size: .
D: .
J: TRBJ1-1

DNA: TGTGCCGCCCGGGGTTTGGACATTTCGGGGCAAGAGACCCAGTACTTC
CDR3: CAARGLDISGQETQYF
V: TRBV10-3
size: .
D: .
J: TRBJ2-5

DNA: TGTGCCAGCGGTAGCACAGATACGCAGTATTTT
CDR3: CASGSTDTQYF
V: TRBV3-1/TRBV3-2
size: .
D: .
J: TRBJ2-3

DNA: TGTGCCAGCAGCCAATCAGGGGAGAACACTGAAGCTTTCTTT
CDR3: CASSQSGENTEAFF
V: TRBV3-1/TRBV3-2
size: .
D: .
J: TRBJ1-1

DNA: TGTGCCAGCAGCTTGTCGATACCAAATGAAAAACTGTTTTTT
CDR3: CASSLSIPNEKLFF
V: TRBV5-5
size: .
D: .
J: TRBJ1-4

DNA: TGTGCCAGCAGCTCGCAGGGATGGCTAGCACAAGAGACCCAGTACTTC
CDR3: CASSSQGWLAQETQYF
V: TRBV7-6
size: .
D: .
J: TRBJ2-5

DNA: TGTGCCTGCTCGACAGGGGGCGGCTATGGCTACACCTTC
CDR3: CACSTGGGYGYTF
V: TRBV30
size: .
D: TRBD1
J: TRBJ1-2

DNA: TGTGCCAGCTCAGGGAAACGGGACACTGAAGCTTTCTTT
CDR3: CASSGKRDTEAFF
V: TRBV18
size: .
D: .
J: TRBJ1-1

DNA: TGTGCCAGCAGTACCCTCACAGGGGGCAGAGTCAATGAGCAGTTCTTC
CDR3: CASSTLTGGRVNEQFF
V: TRBV27
size: .
D: TRBD1
J: TRBJ2-1

DNA: TGCAGCGTGGAAACAGTAAACACCATATATTTT
CDR3: CSVETVNTIYF
V: TRBV29-1
size: .
D: .
J: TRBJ1-3

DNA: TGTGCCAGCAGTCTTTATAAGCGGGGGGGACCCTTCTACGAGCAGTACTTC
CDR3: CASSLYKRGGPFYEQYF
V: TRBV28
size: .
D: TRBD2
J: TRBJ2-7

DNA: TGTGCCAGCAGCGGGCTCGAAGCGGAAGAGACCCAGTACTTC
CDR3: CASSGLEAEETQYF
V: TRBV7-8
size: .
D: .
J: TRBJ2-5

DNA: TGTGCCAGCAGTTTGACCATCGGGGAGCTGTTTTTT
CDR3: CASSLTIGELFF
V: TRBV12-3/TRBV12-4
size: .
D: .
J: TRBJ2-2

DNA: TGCGCCAGCAGCTTGGTGACTGGTCAGCCCCAGCATTTT
CDR3: CASSLVTGQPQHF
V: TRBV5-1
size: .
D: .
J: TRBJ1-5

DNA: TGTGCCTGGAGTGGCGGGAGCGGATACGAGCAGTACTTC
CDR3: CAWSGGSGYEQYF
V: TRBV30
size: .
D: TRBD2
J: TRBJ2-7

DNA: TGTGCCAGCAGTCTGGACAGGGATGAAGCTTTCTTT
CDR3: CASSLDRDEAFF
V: TRBV12-3/TRBV12-4
size: once
D: TRBD1
J: TRBJ1-1

DNA: TGTGCCATCAGTGGGACAGGGTCCCTCAATGAGCAGTTCTTC
CDR3: CAISGTGSLNEQFF
V: TRBV10-3
size: .
D: TRBD1
J: TRBJ2-1

DNA: TGTGCCAGTAGTATGGGACAGGGGGCAGCAGATACGCAGTATTTT
CDR3: CASSMGQGAADTQYF
V: TRBV19
size: .
D: TRBD1
J: TRBJ2-3

DNA: TGTGCCAGCAGTTCTTTAGATAGCAATCAGCCCCAGCATTTT
CDR3: CASSSLDSNQPQHF
V: TRBV28
size: once
D: .
J: TRBJ1-5

DNA: TGCGCCAGCAGCTTGGAAGACTTCACAGATACGCAGTATTTT
CDR3: CASSLEDFTDTQYF
V: TRBV5-1
size: .
D: .
J: TRBJ2-3

DNA: TGCGCCAGCAGCCAAGGGGCGGGTTACGCAGATACGCAGTATTTT
CDR3: CASSQGAGYADTQYF
V: TRBV4-1
size: .
D: .
J: TRBJ2-3

DNA: TGTGCCAGCAGTGAAAGCTCCATCATTATATACGAGCAGTACTTC
CDR3: CASSESSIIIYEQYF
V: TRBV2
size: .
D: .
J: TRBJ2-7

DNA: TGTGCCAGCAGCGAAGGGGAGGGGGCAGATGGCTACACCTTC
CDR3: CASSEGEGADGYTF
V: TRBV27
size: .
D: TRBD1
J: TRBJ1-2

DNA: TGTGCCAGTAGTATAGGGGCGCAGGGGTTATCCTACGAGCAGTACTTC
CDR3: CASSIGAQGLSYEQYF
V: TRBV19
size: .
D: .
J: TRBJ2-7

DNA: TGCGCCAGCAGCCAAGAAAAGGGCAGGATGGAAGCTTTCTTT
CDR3: CASSQEKGRMEAFF
V: TRBV4-1
size: .
D: .
J: TRBJ1-1

DNA: TGTGCCAGCAGCCCAAGGACTAGCGGGTCTTCCTACGAGCAGTACTTC
CDR3: CASSPRTSGSSYEQYF
V: TRBV9
size: .
D: TRBD2
J: TRBJ2-7

DNA: TGCGCCAGCAGCCCTGTCCTCCAGGGGGGCGAGCAGTACTTC
CDR3: CASSPVLQGGEQYF
V: TRBV5-1
size: .
D: .
J: TRBJ2-7

DNA: TGTGCCAGCAGCCAAGATTTGGCGGGAGGGATTAACAATGAGCAGTTCTTC
CDR3: CASSQDLAGGINNEQFF
V: TRBV3-1/TRBV3-2
size: .
D: TRBD2
J: TRBJ2-1

DNA: TGTGCCTGGAGTGTACTCCAGAACACTGAAGCTTTCTTT
CDR3: CAWSVLQNTEAFF
V: TRBV30
size: once
D: .
J: TRBJ1-1

DNA: TGTGCTAGTGCTTACGGGACGGGCTCCTACAATGAGCAGTTCTTC
CDR3: CASAYGTGSYNEQFF
V: TRBV12-5
size: .
D: .
J: TRBJ2-1

DNA: TGTGCCAGCAGCCAGGGTGCGGATCAGCCCCAGCATTTT
CDR3: CASSQGADQPQHF
V: TRBV13
size: once
D: .
J: TRBJ1-5

DNA: TGTGCCAGCCTCAGAGTAGCGGGACGTTACGAGCAGTACTTC
CDR3: CASLRVAGRYEQYF
V: TRBV6-5
size: .
D: TRBD2
J: TRBJ2-7

DNA: TGCGCCAGCAGCCAACCTGGAAGGGATGAGCAGTTCTTC
CDR3: CASSQPGRDEQFF
V: TRBV4-1
size: .
D: .
J: TRBJ2-1

DNA: TGTGCCAGCAGCGACAGGGCCGGTGAGACCCAGTACTTC
CDR3: CASSDRAGETQYF
V: TRBV2
size: .
D: TRBD1
J: TRBJ2-5

DNA: TGTGCCAGCAGTGAATGGAGAGGAGTAGGAGAGACCCAGTACTTC
CDR3: CASSEWRGVGETQYF
V: TRBV25-1
size: .
D: .
J: TRBJ2-5

DNA: TGTGCCAGCAGTCTCGAAGGGTATAGCAATCAGCCCCAGCATTTT
CDR3: CASSLEGYSNQPQHF
V: TRBV2
size: .
D: .
J: TRBJ1-5

DNA: TGTGCCAGCAGCCGGTGGACAGGGGGCAATTTAAACACTGAAGCTTTCTTT
CDR3: CASSRWTGGNLNTEAFF
V: TRBV14
size: .
D: TRBD1
J: TRBJ1-1

DNA: TGCAGGGCAGGGGGCATTGGGGGCTACACCTTC
CDR3: CRAGGIGGYTF
V: TRBV29-1
size: .
D: TRBD1
J: TRBJ1-2

DNA: TGTGCCAGCAGCTTCCCGGGGGAGCAGTACTTC
CDR3: CASSFPGEQYF
V: TRBV7-9
size: .
D: .
J: TRBJ2-7

DNA: TGTGCCTGGAGTCCCCCGGACAGGGCGGTCGGGGAGCTGTTTTTT
CDR3: CAWSPPDRAVGELFF
V: TRBV30
size: .
D: TRBD1
J: TRBJ2-2

DNA: TGTGCCTGGAGGGGGGGCTTAGAGACCCAGTACTTC
CDR3: CAWRGGLETQYF
V: TRBV30
size: .
D: .
J: TRBJ2-5

DNA: TGTGCCAGCAGCCAAGTAGCAAGGGACTATGCCGAGACCCAGTACTTC
CDR3: CASSQVARDYAETQYF
V: TRBV3-1/TRBV3-2
size: .
D: TRBD2
J: TRBJ2-5

DNA: TGTGCCAGCAGTCGGGTAAACACTGAAGCTTTCTTT
CDR3: CASSRVNTEAFF
V: TRBV27
size: .
D: .
J: TRBJ1-1

DNA: TGTGCCAGCAGCTTGGGACGGACCCAACCCCTCCACTTT
CDR3: CASSLGRTQPLHF
V: TRBV5-5
size: .
D: .
J: TRBJ1-6

DNA: TGTGCCAGCAGCTTAGGAGACCCCGGGACTAGCGGGGATACCTACGAGCAGTACTTC
CDR3: CASSLGDPGTSGDTYEQYF
V: TRBV7-8
size: .
D: TRBD2
J: TRBJ2-7

DNA: TGTGCCAGCAGCTCGGGGGGTGCGGGCAATCAGCCCCAGCATTTT
CDR3: CASSSGGAGNQPQHF
V: TRBV9
size: .
D: .
J: TRBJ1-5

DNA: TGCAGCGTTGCCGATATAGGACCCAAAAACATTCAGTACTTC
CDR3: CSVADIGPKNIQYF
V: TRBV29-1
size: .
D: .
J: TRBJ2-4

DNA: TGTGCCAGCACGAACAGGGGTCTCTCCTACGAGCAGTACTTC
CDR3: CASTNRGLSYEQYF
V: TRBV5-8
size: .
D: TRBD1
J: TRBJ2-7

DNA: TGTGCTAGCAGCTTGGGACAGGGCGGTGGAAACACCATATATTTT
CDR3: CASSLGQGGGNTIYF
V: TRBV7-7
size: .
D: TRBD1
J: TRBJ1-3

DNA: TGTGCCAGCAGTAGGGGTCACAGTGAAGCTTTCTTT
CDR3: CASSRGHSEAFF
V: TRBV6-5
size: .
D: .
J: TRBJ1-1